The 18 T cell receptor beta chains listed next were all sequenced from one sample in a study of cytomegalovirus exposure and HLA in healthy donors. Amplification used 60 Vbeta primers and 13 Jbeta primers. The data were produced by immunoSEQ multiplex PCR, yet TCRdb's version contains in-frame clones alone and is incomplete. Here the sample spans 150,000 to 200,000 clones, just under 80% being singletons. Sequencing was performed on PBMCs. These receptors all come from a female donor in good health and CMV-seronegative.

The rearrangement joins TRBV2 to TRBJ1-6; D might be TRBD1 (6 bases). CDR3 length equals 15 residues. V was pared by 3 bases and J by 9 bases, with 15 bases between. Germline V gives CDR1 SNHLY, CDR2 FYNNEI. The CDR3 here is CASSEQGRDFSPLHF. The CDR3 DNA is TGTGCCAGCAGTGAGCAGGGGAGGGATTTTTCACCCCTCCACTTT.

V gene TRBV7-9 combines with J gene TRBJ1-5; 7 nucleotides align to TRBD1. After removal of 4 bases from V and 3 bases from J, the junction contained 9 bases not matched to a gene. The CDR3 is made up of 16 amino acids. In germline, CDR1 is SEHNR, CDR2 FQNEAQ (reference sequence). CDR3 sequence: CASSSTVGQLNQPQHF. The CDR3 nucleotides are TGTGCCAGCAGCTCAACCGTGGGACAGCTCAATCAGCCCCAGCATTTT.

This clone was counted a single time. Other nucleotide sequences in the sample specify the same CDR3. CDR3 protein: CASSGLAGGYEQYF. In DNA form, the CDR3 reads TGTGCCAGCAGCGGACTAGCGGGAGGCTACGAGCAGTACTTC. The chain couples TRBV9 to TRBJ2-7; TRBD2 agrees at 13 bases. Looked up from germline, CDR1 is SGDLS and CDR2 is YYNGEE. The CDR3 spans 14 residues. Trimming removed 3 bases from V and 3 bases from J; junction bases left unmatched: 0.

The chain links TRBV11-3 to TRBJ2-1; a weak D match, TRBD2 (5 bases). Germline-derived CDR1 and CDR2 are SGHNT and YENEEA. The CDR3 has 16 residues. Trimming pared 5 bases from V and 1 base from J, leaving 15 bases between. CDR3: CASSQSSMGSYNEQFF. The CDR3 DNA reads as TGTGCCAGCAGCCAATCTAGCATGGGTTCCTACAATGAGCAGTTCTTC.

CDR3 DNA: TGTGCCAGCAGCACGGGACAGGGATTTAACTATGGCTACACCTTC. Protein: CASSTGQGFNYGYTF. This sequence joins TRBV7-6 and TRBJ1-2; 9 bases are shared with TRBD1. V trimming: 5 bases; J trimming: 1 base; junction bases outside the gene matches: 5. The CDR3 consists of 15 residues. CDR1 is SGHVS, CDR2 FNYEAQ, per germline.

The chain is built from TRBV4-1 and TRBJ1-6; 12 bases align to TRBD1. The CDR3 has 18 residues. Germline V lookup: CDR1 MGHRA, CDR2 YSYEKL. The ends lost 0 bases at V and 4 bases at J; junction bases unmatched: 4. The CDR3 nucleotides read TGCGCCAGCAGCCAAGATGGGACAGGGGGCTATTATAATTCACCCCTCCACTTT. Protein: CASSQDGTGGYYNSPLHF.

The genes are TRBV7-3 and TRBJ2-3; 12 bases fit TRBD2. This CDR3 is 17 amino acids long. Trimming removed 1 base from V and 2 bases from J; junction bases left unmatched: 4. Germline values: CDR1 SGHTA, CDR2 FQGTGA. This chain's CDR3 is CASSLILAGGDTDTQYF. DNA for the CDR3: TGTGCCAGCAGCTTAATACTAGCGGGGGGCGACACAGATACGCAGTATTTT.

This clone was seen a handful of times. The genes are TRBV7-9 and TRBJ2-7; 10 bases align to TRBD1. This CDR3 comprises 14 residues. V dropped 1 base and J dropped 8; count of bases not matched to a gene: 5. Per germline, CDR1 SEHNR and CDR2 FQNEAQ (reference sequence). This CDR3 is CASSLDRTGGKQYF. CDR3 DNA: TGTGCCAGCAGCTTAGATCGGACAGGGGGTAAGCAGTACTTC.

The gene calls are TRBV9 and TRBJ1-2; TRBD1 agrees at 7 bases. Per the germline V gene, CDR1 is SGDLS and CDR2 is YYNGEE. The CDR3 spans 15 residues. The junction had 7 bases not matched to a gene; V was cut back by 3 bases and J by 2 bases. DNA of the CDR3: TGTGCCAGCAGCGCAACAGGGGTTCCCAACTATGGCTACACCTTC. This sequence encodes CASSATGVPNYGYTF.

The V gene is TRBV7-8, the J gene TRBJ1-5, with TRBD1 identical over 7 bases. This CDR3 has 15 amino acids. Germline V gene data show CDR1 as SGHVS and CDR2 as FQNEAQ. V was pared by 5 bases and J by 4 bases, with 8 bases of the junction left unmatched. The CDR3 here is CASSANQGVNQPQHF. The CDR3 region has the DNA TGTGCCAGCAGCGCCAACCAGGGGGTTAATCAGCCCCAGCATTTT.

The rearrangement uses TRBV19 and TRBJ1-5, with 12 bases aligning to TRBD1. Germline V CDR1 and CDR2: LNHDA, SQIVND (reference sequence). This CDR3 comprises 18 residues. Trimming at V came to 5 bases and at J to 2 bases, leaving 10 bases not matched to a gene. The DNA for the CDR3 is TGTGCCAGTAGTCCGACCGGGACAGGGGGCAGGGGCAATCAGCCCCAGCATTTT. This gives the protein CASSPTGTGGRGNQPQHF.

The CDR3 loop reads CAAKLDRTEAFF. The CDR3 bases are TGTGCCGCCAAACTGGACAGGACCGAAGCTTTCTTT. This chain links TRBV6-6 with TRBJ1-1; 7 positions agree with TRBD1. Germline V CDR1 and CDR2: MNHNY, SVGAGI (reference sequence). V lost 11 bases and J lost 8; bases outside the gene matches: 11. This CDR3 comprises 12 residues.

The chain uses TRBV4-1 and TRBJ2-7; 9 nucleotides match TRBD1. This CDR3 spans 15 amino acids. V dropped 4 bases and J dropped 2; count of bases not matched to a gene: 6. Germline CDR1 MGHRA, CDR2 YSYEKL. This chain's CDR3 is CASSPGTGRTYEQYF. The CDR3 bases are TGCGCCAGCAGCCCTGGGACAGGGCGGACCTACGAGCAGTACTTC.

The chain uses TRBV2 and TRBJ1-1, with no clear D. Trimming cost V 5 bases and J 0 bases, with 7 bases left between them. Germline V lookup: CDR1 SNHLY, CDR2 FYNNEI. CDR3 length: 13 amino acids. The CDR3 is CASSSEVNTEAFF. CDR3 nucleotides: TGTGCCAGCAGTTCGGAGGTGAACACTGAAGCTTTCTTT.

The chain couples TRBV7-6 to TRBJ2-7; D might be TRBD2 (6 bases). This CDR3 spans 15 amino acids. V was clipped by 5 bases and J by 7 bases, with 21 bases between them. Germline lookup yields CDR1 SGHVS and CDR2 FNYEAQ. The CDR3 DNA sequence: TGTGCCAGCAGCCCTGCCCGGGGACTCCACTGGGAGCAGTACTTC. It codes for CASSPARGLHWEQYF. Drawing the rest from reference TRBV7-6 and TRBJ2-7, the complete variable domain is GAGVSQSPRYKVTKRGQDVALRCDPISGHVSLYWYRQALGQGPEFLTYFNYEAQQDKSGLPNDRFSAERPEGSISTLTIQRTEQRDSAMYRCASSPARGLHWEQYFGPGTRLTVT.

The chain employs TRBV4-1 and TRBJ1-5; 8 positions match TRBD1. This CDR3 has 17 residues. Germline V gene sequence: CDR1 MGHRA, CDR2 YSYEKL. The ends lost 3 bases at V and 3 bases at J; junction bases unmatched: 10. CDR3 residues: CASSQERTGWSNQPQHF. DNA for the CDR3: TGCGCCAGCAGCCAGGAAAGGACAGGGTGGTCCAATCAGCCCCAGCATTTT.

The chain has TRBV29-1 and TRBJ2-1, with D possibly matching TRBD1 (5 bases). Germline CDR1 is SQVTM and CDR2 is ANQGSEA. V was cut by 3 bases and J by 0 bases, with 18 bases left in between. The length of the CDR3 is 17 residues. CDR3 sequence reads: CSVDNPTVPFSYNEQFF. The CDR3 coding sequence is TGCAGCGTTGATAATCCGACAGTGCCCTTCTCCTACAATGAGCAGTTCTTC.

This clone occurred a few times. The chain joins TRBV7-9 to TRBJ1-4; D is possibly TRBD1 (5 bases). Trimming pared 7 bases from V and 5 bases from J, leaving 8 bases between. Germline V gene lookup returns CDR1 SEHNR and CDR2 FQNEAQ (reference sequence). This CDR3 region has 12 residues. The CDR3 spells CASMRGNEKLFF. The CDR3 nucleotides read TGTGCCAGCATGCGGGGGAATGAAAAACTGTTTTTT.